This T cell receptor beta chain came from a study of blood T cell repertoires in COVID-19. Across the study: Donors in the United States, Italy and Spain gave samples during acute or convalescent COVID-19. T cells, B-cell-depleted T cells, or PBMCs provided the cDNA or gDNA that served as material.

As originally analysed: Estimates of nucleated cell counts were drawn from the amplification of reference gene primers. Profiled with immunoSEQ multiplex PCR; TCRdb holds only in-frame clones, not every one. Clonal size and the V and J genes are those of that table, whereas D and trimming came from the DNA. Of about 80,000 clones detected, around four fifths appear once; the ten largest clones hold about 42%. This clone was recorded once. The sequencing input was peripheral blood. This clonotype was sampled from an elderly man with active or convalescent COVID-19.

CDR3 sequence reads: CASSGLAGGGMNEQFF. CDR3 bases: TGTGCCAGCAGCGGACTAGCGGGGGGTGGTATGAATGAGCAGTTCTTC. V gene TRBV7-6 combines with J gene TRBJ2-1; 14 bases map to TRBD2. V was clipped by 5 bases and J by 7 bases; unmatched bases: 7. CDR1 and CDR2 from the germline V gene are SGHVS and FNYEAQ. The CDR3 covers 16 residues.